This T cell receptor (beta chain) was captured in a study of T-cell reconstitution after alpha-beta-depleted transplantation in children. J was trimmed by 0 bases and V by 2 bases; bases with no gene match: 6. The CDR3 runs to 17 residues. Germline CDR1 reads SGHNT; CDR2 reads YYREEE (reference sequence). Study-wide points: Hyperexpanded clones declined; after one year, newly produced T cells mostly supplied diversity. The high TCRbeta diversity at day 60 in some patients came from surviving recipient T cells and thymic progenitors.

This clonotype was found many times. The antigen is not known. Using unique molecular identifiers, the investigators prepared the TCRbeta library. One entry per CDR3 protein, called by TCRdb with MiXCR from the PCR reads. Of 480,000 or so distinct CDR3 sequences detected, over 9.5% appear once; the ten largest clones hold around 2%. The clonotype originates from a child aged 2-9 years with inherited bone marrow failure, due to receive a stem cell transplant. The sequenced sample was PBMCs, obtained before TCRalphabeta/CD19-depleted stem cell transplant. The chain recombines TRBV5-4 with TRBJ2-3; 10 bases map to TRBD2. CDR3 amino acids: CASSFFQREGSTDTQYF. The CDR3 DNA reads as TGTGCCAGCAGCTTCTTTCAGCGGGAGGGAAGCACAGATACGCAGTATTTT. Supplemented by reference TRBV5-4 and TRBJ2-3, the full variable domain reads ETGVTQSPTHLIKTRGQQVTLRCSSQSGHNTVSWYQQALGQGPQFIFQYYREEENGRGNFPPRFSGLQFPNYSSELNVNALELDDSALYLCASSFFQREGSTDTQYFGPGTRLTVL.